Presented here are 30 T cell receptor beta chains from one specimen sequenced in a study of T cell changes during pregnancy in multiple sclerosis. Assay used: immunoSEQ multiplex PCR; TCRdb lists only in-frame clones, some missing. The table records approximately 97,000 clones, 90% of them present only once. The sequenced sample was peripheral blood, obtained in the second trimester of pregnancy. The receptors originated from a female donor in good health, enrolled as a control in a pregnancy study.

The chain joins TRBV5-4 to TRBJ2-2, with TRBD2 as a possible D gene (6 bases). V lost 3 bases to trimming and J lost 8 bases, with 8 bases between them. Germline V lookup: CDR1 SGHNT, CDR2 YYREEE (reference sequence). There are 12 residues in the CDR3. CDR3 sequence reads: CASSSSGGELFF. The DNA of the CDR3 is TGTGCCAGCAGCTCGAGCGGGGGGGAGCTGTTTTTT.

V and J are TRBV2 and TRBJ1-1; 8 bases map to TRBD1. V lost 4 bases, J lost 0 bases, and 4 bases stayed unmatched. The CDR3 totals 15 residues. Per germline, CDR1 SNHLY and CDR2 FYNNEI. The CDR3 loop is CASSGSTGVNTEAFF. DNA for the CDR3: TGTGCCAGCAGTGGCTCGACAGGGGTGAACACTGAAGCTTTCTTT.

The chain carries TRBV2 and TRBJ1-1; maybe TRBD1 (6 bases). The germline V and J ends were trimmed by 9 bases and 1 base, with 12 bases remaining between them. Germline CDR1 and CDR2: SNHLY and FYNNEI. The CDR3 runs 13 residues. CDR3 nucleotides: TGTGCCAGTTTTCGGACAGAGAACACTGAAGCTTTCTTT. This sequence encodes CASFRTENTEAFF.

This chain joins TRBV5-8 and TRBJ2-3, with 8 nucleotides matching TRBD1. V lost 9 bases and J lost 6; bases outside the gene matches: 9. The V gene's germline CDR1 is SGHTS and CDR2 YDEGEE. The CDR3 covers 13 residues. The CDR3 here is CATATGVLDTQYF. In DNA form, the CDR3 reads TGTGCCACCGCGACAGGGGTCCTCGATACGCAGTATTTT. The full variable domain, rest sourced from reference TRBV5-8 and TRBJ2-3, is EAGVTQSPTHLIKTRGQQATLRCSPISGHTSVYWYQQALGLGLQFLLWYDEGEERNRGNFPPRFSGRQFPNYSSELNVNALELEDSALYLCATATGVLDTQYFGPGTRLTVL.

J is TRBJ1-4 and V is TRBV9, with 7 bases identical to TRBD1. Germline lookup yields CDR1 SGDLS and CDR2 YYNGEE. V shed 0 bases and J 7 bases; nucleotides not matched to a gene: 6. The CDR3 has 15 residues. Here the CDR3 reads CASSVVQGGGEKLFF. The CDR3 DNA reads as TGTGCCAGCAGCGTAGTGCAAGGGGGCGGTGAAAAACTGTTTTTT.

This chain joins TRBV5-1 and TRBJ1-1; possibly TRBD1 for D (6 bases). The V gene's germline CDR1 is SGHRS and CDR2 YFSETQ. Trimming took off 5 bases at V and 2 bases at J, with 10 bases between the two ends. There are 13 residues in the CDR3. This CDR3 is CASRYRVNTEAFF. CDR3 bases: TGCGCCAGCAGGTACAGGGTAAACACTGAAGCTTTCTTT.

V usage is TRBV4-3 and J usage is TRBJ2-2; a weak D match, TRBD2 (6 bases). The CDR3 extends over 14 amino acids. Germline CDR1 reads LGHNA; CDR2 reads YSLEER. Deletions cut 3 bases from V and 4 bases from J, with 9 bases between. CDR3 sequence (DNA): TGCGCCAGCAGCCAGGGGCGGGGCACCGGGGAGCTGTTTTTT. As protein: CASSQGRGTGELFF.

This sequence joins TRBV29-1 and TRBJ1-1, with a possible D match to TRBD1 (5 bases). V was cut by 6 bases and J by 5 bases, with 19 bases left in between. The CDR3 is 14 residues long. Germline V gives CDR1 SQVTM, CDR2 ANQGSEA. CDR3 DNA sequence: TGCAGCGTCGACACAGGAACGGTATGGACTGAAGCTTTCTTT. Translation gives CSVDTGTVWTEAFF.

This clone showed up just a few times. The CDR3 here is CASSQAGTGGTEAFF. Written as DNA, the CDR3 is TGTGCCAGCAGCCAAGCTGGGACAGGGGGAACTGAAGCTTTCTTT. V usage is TRBV4-2 and J usage is TRBJ1-1, with 11 bases fitting TRBD1. The CDR3 loop spans 15 amino acids. V dropped 1 base and J dropped 5; count of bases not matched to a gene: 3. Germline CDR1 reads LGHNA; CDR2 reads YNFKEQ.

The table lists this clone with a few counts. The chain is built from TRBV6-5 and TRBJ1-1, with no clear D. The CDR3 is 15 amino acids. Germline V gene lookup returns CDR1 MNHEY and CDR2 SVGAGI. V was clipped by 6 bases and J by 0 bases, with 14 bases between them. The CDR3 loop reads CASSLTVDMNTEAFF. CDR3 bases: TGTGCCAGCAGCCTGACGGTTGACATGAACACTGAAGCTTTCTTT.

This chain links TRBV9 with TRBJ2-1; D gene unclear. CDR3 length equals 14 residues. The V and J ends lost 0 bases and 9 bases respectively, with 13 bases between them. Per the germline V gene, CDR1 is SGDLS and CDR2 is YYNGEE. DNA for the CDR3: TGTGCCAGCAGCGTAGTTGGAGAATTTGGTGAGCAGTTCTTC. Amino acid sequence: CASSVVGEFGEQFF.

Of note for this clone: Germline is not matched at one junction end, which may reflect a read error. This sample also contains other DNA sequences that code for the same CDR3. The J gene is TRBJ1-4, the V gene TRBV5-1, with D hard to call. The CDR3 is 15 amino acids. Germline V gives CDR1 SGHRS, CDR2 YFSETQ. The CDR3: CASSLDSVGNEKLFF. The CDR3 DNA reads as TGCGCCAGCAGCTTGGACAGTGTGGGTAATGAAAAGCTGTTTTTT.

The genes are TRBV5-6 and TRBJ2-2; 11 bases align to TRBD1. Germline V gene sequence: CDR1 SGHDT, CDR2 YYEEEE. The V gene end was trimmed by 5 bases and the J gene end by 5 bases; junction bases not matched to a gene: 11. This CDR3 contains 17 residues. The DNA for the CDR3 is TGTGCCAGCAGTTTAGGACAGGGGGCGCGTGATACCGGGGAGCTGTTTTTT. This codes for CASSLGQGARDTGELFF.

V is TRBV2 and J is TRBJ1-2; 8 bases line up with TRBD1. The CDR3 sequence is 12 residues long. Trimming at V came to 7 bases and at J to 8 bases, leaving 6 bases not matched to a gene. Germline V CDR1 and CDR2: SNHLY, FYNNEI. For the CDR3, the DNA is TGTGCCAGCACCGGGACAGGATTCGGCTACACCTTC. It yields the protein CASTGTGFGYTF. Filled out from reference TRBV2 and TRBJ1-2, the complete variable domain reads EPEVTQTPSHQVTQMGQEVILRCVPISNHLYFYWYRQILGQKVEFLVSFYNNEISEKSEIFDDQFSVERPDGSNFTLKIRSTKLEDSAMYFCASTGTGFGYTFGSGTRLTVV.

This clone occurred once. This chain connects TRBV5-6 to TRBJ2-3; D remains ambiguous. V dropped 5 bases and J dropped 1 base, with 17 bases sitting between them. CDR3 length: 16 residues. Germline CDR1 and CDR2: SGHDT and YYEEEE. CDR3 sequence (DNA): TGTGCCAGCAGTCCACCTATAGCTTTTCGCACAGATACGCAGTATTTT. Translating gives CASSPPIAFRTDTQYF.

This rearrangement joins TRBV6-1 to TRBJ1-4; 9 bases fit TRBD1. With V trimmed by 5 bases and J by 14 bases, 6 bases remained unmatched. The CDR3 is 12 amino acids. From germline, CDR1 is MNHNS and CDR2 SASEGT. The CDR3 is CASSPGQGRLFF. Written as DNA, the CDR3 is TGTGCCAGCAGTCCCGGACAGGGGCGGCTGTTTTTT.

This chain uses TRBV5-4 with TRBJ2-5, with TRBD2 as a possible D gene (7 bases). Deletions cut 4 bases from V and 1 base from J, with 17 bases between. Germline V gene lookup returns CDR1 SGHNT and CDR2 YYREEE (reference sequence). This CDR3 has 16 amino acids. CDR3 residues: CASSQGFREAQETQYF. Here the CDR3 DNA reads TGTGCCAGCAGCCAGGGGTTTCGGGAGGCCCAAGAGACCCAGTACTTC.

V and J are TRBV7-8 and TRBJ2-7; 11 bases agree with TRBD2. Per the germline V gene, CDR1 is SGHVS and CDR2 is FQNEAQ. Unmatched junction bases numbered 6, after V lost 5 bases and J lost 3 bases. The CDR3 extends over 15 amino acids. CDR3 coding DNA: TGTGCCAGCAGCCGGGGGGGGACTAGCGGCTACGAGCAGTACTTC. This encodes CASSRGGTSGYEQYF. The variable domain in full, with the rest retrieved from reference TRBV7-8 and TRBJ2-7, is GAGVSQSPRYKVAKRGQDVALRCDPISGHVSLFWYQQALGQGPEFLTYFQNEAQLDKSGLPSDRFFAERPEGSVSTLKIQRTQQEDSAVYLCASSRGGTSGYEQYFGPGTRLTVT.

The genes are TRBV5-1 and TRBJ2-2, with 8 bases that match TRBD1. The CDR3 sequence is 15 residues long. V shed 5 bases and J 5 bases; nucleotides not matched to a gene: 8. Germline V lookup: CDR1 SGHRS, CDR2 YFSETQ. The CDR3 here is CASRPGQGETGELFF. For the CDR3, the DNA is TGCGCCAGCAGGCCCGGACAGGGAGAAACCGGGGAGCTGTTTTTT.

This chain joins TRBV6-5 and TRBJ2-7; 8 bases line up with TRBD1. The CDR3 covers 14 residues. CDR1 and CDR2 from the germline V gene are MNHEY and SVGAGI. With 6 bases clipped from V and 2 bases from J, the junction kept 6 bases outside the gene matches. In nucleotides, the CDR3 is TGTGCCAGCAGGGTTCAGGGGGCACCCTACGAGCAGTACTTC. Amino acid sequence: CASRVQGAPYEQYF.

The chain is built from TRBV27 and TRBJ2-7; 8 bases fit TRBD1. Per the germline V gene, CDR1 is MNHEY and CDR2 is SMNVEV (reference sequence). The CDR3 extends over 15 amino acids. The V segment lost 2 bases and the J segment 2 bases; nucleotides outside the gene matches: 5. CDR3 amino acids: CASSLGQGGTYEQYF. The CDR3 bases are TGTGCCAGCAGTTTAGGACAGGGCGGGACCTACGAGCAGTACTTC.

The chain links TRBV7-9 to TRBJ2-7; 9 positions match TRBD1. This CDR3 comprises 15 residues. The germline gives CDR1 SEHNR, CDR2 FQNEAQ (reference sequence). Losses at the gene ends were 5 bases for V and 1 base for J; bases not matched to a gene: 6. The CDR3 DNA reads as TGTGCCAGCAGCCGCGGGACAGGGTTTTCCTACGAGCAGTACTTC. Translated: CASSRGTGFSYEQYF.

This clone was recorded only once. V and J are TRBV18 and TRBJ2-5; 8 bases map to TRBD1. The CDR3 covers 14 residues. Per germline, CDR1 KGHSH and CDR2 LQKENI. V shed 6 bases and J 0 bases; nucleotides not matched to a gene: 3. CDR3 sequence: CASSDRAYQETQYF. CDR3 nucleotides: TGTGCCAGCTCGGACAGGGCGTACCAAGAGACCCAGTACTTC.

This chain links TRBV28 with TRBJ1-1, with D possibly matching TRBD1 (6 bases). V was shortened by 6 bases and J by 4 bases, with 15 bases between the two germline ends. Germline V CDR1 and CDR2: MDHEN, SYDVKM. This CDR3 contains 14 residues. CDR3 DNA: TGTGCCAGCAGCCTGACAGGCCTGGGCACTGAAGCTTTCTTT. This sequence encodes CASSLTGLGTEAFF.

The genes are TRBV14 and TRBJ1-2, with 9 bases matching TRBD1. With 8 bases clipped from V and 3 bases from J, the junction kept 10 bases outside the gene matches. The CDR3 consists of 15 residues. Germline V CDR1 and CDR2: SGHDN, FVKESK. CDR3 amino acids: CASGTGTGLHYGYTF. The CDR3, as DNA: TGTGCCAGCGGGACAGGGACAGGCCTCCACTATGGCTACACCTTC.

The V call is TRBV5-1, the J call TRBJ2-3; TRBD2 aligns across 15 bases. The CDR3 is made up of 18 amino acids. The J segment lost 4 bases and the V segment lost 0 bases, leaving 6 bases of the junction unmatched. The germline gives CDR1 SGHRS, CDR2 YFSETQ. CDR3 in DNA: TGCGCCAGCAGCTTGGCAGGACTAGCGGGGGGGCAGTCAGATACGCAGTATTTT. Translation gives CASSLAGLAGGQSDTQYF. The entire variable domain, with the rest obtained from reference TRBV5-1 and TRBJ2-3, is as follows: KAGVTQTPRYLIKTRGQQVTLSCSPISGHRSVSWYQQTPGQGLQFLFEYFSETQRNKGNFPGRFSGRQFSNSRSEMNVSTLELGDSALYLCASSLAGLAGGQSDTQYFGPGTRLTVL.

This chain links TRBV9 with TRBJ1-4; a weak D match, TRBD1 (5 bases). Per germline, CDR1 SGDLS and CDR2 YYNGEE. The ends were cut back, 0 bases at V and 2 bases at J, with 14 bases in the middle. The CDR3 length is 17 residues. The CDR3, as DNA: TGTGCCAGCAGCGTAGGAGTCGGGGGGGGTACTAATGAAAAACTGTTTTTT. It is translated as CASSVGVGGGTNEKLFF.

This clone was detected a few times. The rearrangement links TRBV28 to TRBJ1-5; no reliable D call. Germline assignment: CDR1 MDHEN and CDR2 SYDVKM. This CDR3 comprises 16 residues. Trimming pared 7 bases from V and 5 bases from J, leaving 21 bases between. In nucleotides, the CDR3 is TGTGCCAGCATCGCCACATCGGCAGGCCCCTATCAGCCCCAGCATTTT. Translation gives CASIATSAGPYQPQHF.

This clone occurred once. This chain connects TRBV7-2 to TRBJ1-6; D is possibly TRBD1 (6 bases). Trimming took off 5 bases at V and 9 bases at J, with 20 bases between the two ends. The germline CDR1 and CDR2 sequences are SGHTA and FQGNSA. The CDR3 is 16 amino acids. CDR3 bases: TGTGCCAGCAGCCCACGACGGGTCAGGGGTGGTTCACCCCTCCACTTT. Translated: CASSPRRVRGGSPLHF.

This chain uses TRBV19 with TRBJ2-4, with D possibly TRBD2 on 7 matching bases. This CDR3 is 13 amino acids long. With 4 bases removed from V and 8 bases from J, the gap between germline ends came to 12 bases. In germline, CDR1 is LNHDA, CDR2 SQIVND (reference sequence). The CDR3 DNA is TGTGCCAGTAGTACTCTAGGGGGGGACATTCAGTACTTC. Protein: CASSTLGGDIQYF.